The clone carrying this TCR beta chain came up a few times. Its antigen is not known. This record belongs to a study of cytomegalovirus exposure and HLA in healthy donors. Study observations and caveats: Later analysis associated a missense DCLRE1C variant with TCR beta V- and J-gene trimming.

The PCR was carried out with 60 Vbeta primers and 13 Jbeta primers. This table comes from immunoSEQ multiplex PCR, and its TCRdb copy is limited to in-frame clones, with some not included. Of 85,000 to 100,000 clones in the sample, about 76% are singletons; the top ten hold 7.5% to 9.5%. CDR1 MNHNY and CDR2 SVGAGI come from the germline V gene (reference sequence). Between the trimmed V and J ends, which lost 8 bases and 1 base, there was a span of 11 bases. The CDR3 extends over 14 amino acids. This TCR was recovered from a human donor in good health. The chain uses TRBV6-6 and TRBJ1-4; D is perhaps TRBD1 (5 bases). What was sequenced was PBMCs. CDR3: CASLRGGTNEKLFF. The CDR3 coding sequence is TGTGCCAGCCTTCGGGGGGGAACTAATGAAAAACTGTTTTTT.